This passage covers 18 T cell receptor beta chains from one sample sequenced in a study of shared clonotypes between healthy human individuals. TCRdb's copy holds only in-frame clones and misses some; the assay was immunoSEQ multiplex PCR. The table includes about 1.4 million clones, about 96% detected once. The material sequenced was naive CD4+ T cells sorted from blood. The subset here: CD45RA+ positively selected. The receptors were gathered from a man under 40 in good health.

The chain links TRBV27 to TRBJ2-1; 12 bases map to TRBD2. The V gene's germline CDR1 is MNHEY and CDR2 SMNVEV (reference sequence). The CDR3 is 21 amino acids. V shed 2 bases and J 0 bases; nucleotides not matched to a gene: 14. The chain's CDR3 is CASSLKTGLAGTLSSYNEQFF. CDR3 coding DNA: TGTGCCAGCAGTTTAAAGACAGGACTAGCGGGAACTTTGAGCTCCTACAATGAGCAGTTCTTC.

V is TRBV5-1 and J is TRBJ2-6; D gene ambiguous. The germline gives CDR1 SGHRS, CDR2 YFSETQ. The CDR3 has 15 amino acids. The germline V and J ends were trimmed by 7 bases and 1 base, with 12 bases remaining between them. The DNA of the CDR3 is TGCGCCAGCGAGACCTCGCCATCTGGGGCCAACGTCCTGACTTTC. Amino acid sequence: CASETSPSGANVLTF.

The V and J genes are TRBV6-5 and TRBJ2-7, with TRBD2 identical over 10 bases. Germline V CDR1 and CDR2: MNHEY, SVGAGI. This CDR3 region has 14 residues. V lost 2 bases to trimming and J lost 6 bases; unmatched junction nucleotides: 4. CDR3 bases: TGTGCCAGCAGTTACCAGCTAGCGGGAGTCGAGCAGTACTTC. This translates into CASSYQLAGVEQYF.

With respect to this clone: An end of the junction differs from the germline gene, which may be a read error. The rearrangement links TRBV28 to TRBJ1-2; D gene unclear. This CDR3 contains 13 residues. Germline values: CDR1 MDHEN, CDR2 SYDVKM. CDR3 in amino acids: CASTDPLRRARSF. In DNA form, the CDR3 reads TGTGCCAGCACCGACCCATTGAGGAGGGCCCGCTCCTTC.

The rearrangement joins TRBV7-9 to TRBJ2-1; D gene ambiguous. Germline CDR1 reads SEHNR; CDR2 reads FQNEAQ (reference sequence). This CDR3 region has 11 residues. V lost 8 bases to trimming and J lost 10 bases, with 12 bases between them. The CDR3: CASPSGEEQFF. The CDR3 bases are TGTGCCAGCCCCTCGGGTGAGGAGCAGTTCTTC.

Comments on this clone: Other nucleotide sequences from this sample produce the same CDR3. The rearrangement links TRBV18 to TRBJ2-7, with unresolved D. Deletions cut 1 base from V and 0 bases from J, with 7 bases between. Per germline, CDR1 KGHSH and CDR2 LQKENI. This CDR3 region has 14 residues. This CDR3 is CASSPRASSYEQYF. DNA for the CDR3: TGTGCCAGCTCACCACGGGCGAGCTCCTACGAGCAGTACTTC.

The chain employs TRBV25-1 and TRBJ2-7; D perhaps matches TRBD2 (7 bases). Germline V gene sequence: CDR1 MGHDK, CDR2 SYGVNS. This CDR3 is built from 14 residues. The V end lost 5 bases, the J end lost 0 bases, and 11 bases lay between the germline ends. The CDR3 DNA reads TGTGCCAGCAGTACGGGGGGCAGCTCCTACGAGCAGTACTTC. Protein product: CASSTGGSSYEQYF.

CDR3 coding DNA: TGTGCCAGCAGTGCCAGACTAGCGGGAGGGCACGAGCAGTACTTC. It codes for CASSARLAGGHEQYF. The rearrangement joins TRBV2 to TRBJ2-7; 14 positions agree with TRBD2. Germline loops: CDR1 SNHLY, CDR2 FYNNEI. V lost 4 bases, J lost 5 bases, and 4 bases stayed unmatched. The CDR3 length is 15 residues.

J is TRBJ2-1 and V is TRBV19; 7 bases map to TRBD1. Germline V gene data show CDR1 as LNHDA and CDR2 as SQIVND (reference sequence). This CDR3 region has 16 residues. Trimming at V came to 5 bases and at J to 3 bases, leaving 10 bases not matched to a gene. In DNA form, the CDR3 reads TGTGCCAGTAGTGTAACCAGGGGGTCCTTCTACAATGAGCAGTTCTTC. Amino acids: CASSVTRGSFYNEQFF.

The J gene is TRBJ2-5, the V gene TRBV4-1, with TRBD2 as a possible D gene (6 bases). CDR3 length equals 18 residues. Germline CDR1 and CDR2: MGHRA and YSYEKL. V was pared by 0 bases and J by 1 base, with 18 bases between. For the CDR3, the DNA is TGCGCCAGCAGCCAAGATCAATCGGGGGTCGGGGTCCAAGAGACCCAGTACTTC. Protein product: CASSQDQSGVGVQETQYF.

J is TRBJ2-7 and V is TRBV28, with 7 nucleotides matching TRBD1. Germline CDR1 is MDHEN and CDR2 is SYDVKM. The CDR3 runs 16 residues. After removal of 2 bases from V and 0 bases from J, the junction contained 7 bases not matched to a gene. The CDR3 region is CASSLEGTASSYEQYF. As DNA, the CDR3 is TGTGCCAGCAGTTTAGAGGGGACAGCAAGCTCCTACGAGCAGTACTTC.

CDR3 region: CASSDLAGPSYEQYF. For the CDR3, the DNA is TGTGCCAGCAGTGATTTAGCGGGTCCATCCTACGAGCAGTACTTC. The chain is built from TRBV6-1 and TRBJ2-7, with TRBD2 matching over 7 bases. CDR1 and CDR2 (germline): MNHNS, SASEGT. Unmatched junction bases numbered 6, after V lost 3 bases and J lost 1 base. CDR3 length equals 15 residues.

This clone appeared once. The chain combines TRBV2 with TRBJ1-4; no reliable D call. This CDR3 is built from 13 residues. V dropped 6 bases and J dropped 3 bases, with 8 bases sitting between them. The V gene's germline CDR1 is SNHLY and CDR2 FYNNEI. CDR3 in amino acids: CASRSGPNEKLFF. CDR3 DNA: TGTGCCAGCAGGTCTGGGCCTAATGAAAAACTGTTTTTT.

V gene TRBV4-3 combines with J gene TRBJ2-2; 9 bases are shared with TRBD2. The germline gives CDR1 LGHNA, CDR2 YSLEER. The CDR3 is 17 residues long. V gave up 3 bases and J gave up 0 bases; unmatched junction bases: 5. The CDR3 sequence is CASSQELAGPNTGELFF. CDR3 sequence (DNA): TGCGCCAGCAGCCAGGAACTAGCGGGCCCGAACACCGGGGAGCTGTTTTTT.

The chain links TRBV30 to TRBJ2-1, with D perhaps matching TRBD2 (5 bases). V gave up 5 bases and J gave up 0 bases, with 11 bases separating them. The germline V gene has CDR1 GTSNPN and CDR2 SVGIG (reference sequence). There are 14 residues in the CDR3. CDR3 protein: CAWGLVSSYNEQFF. CDR3 in DNA: TGTGCCTGGGGACTCGTTAGCTCCTACAATGAGCAGTTCTTC.

About this clone itself: Its ends do not fully match the called genes, so a read error is possible. The rearrangement links TRBV6-5 to TRBJ2-3; the D is unclear. Looked up from germline, CDR1 is MNHEY and CDR2 is SVGAGI. The CDR3 runs to 11 residues. CDR3 sequence reads: CASTNGWVCHF. The CDR3 DNA follows: TGTGCCAGCACCAACGGGTGGGTTTGCCATTTT.

This clone has just a few counts. The rearrangement links TRBV9 to TRBJ1-4, with a possible D match to TRBD1 (5 bases). CDR3 length equals 14 residues. Germline V gene lookup returns CDR1 SGDLS and CDR2 YYNGEE. V was shortened by 0 bases and J by 5 bases, with 8 bases between the two germline ends. CDR3 sequence reads: CASSVDHRNEKLFF. The CDR3 nucleotides are TGTGCCAGCAGCGTAGATCACAGGAATGAAAAACTGTTTTTT.

The chain has TRBV10-3 and TRBJ2-7, with TRBD2 identical over 10 bases. V was pared by 3 bases and J by 3 bases, with 5 bases of the junction left unmatched. The germline V gene encodes CDR1 ENHRY and CDR2 SYGVKD. The CDR3 runs to 15 residues. The CDR3, as DNA: TGTGCCATCAGTGACAGGACTAGCGGACTCTACGAGCAGTACTTC. Protein product: CAISDRTSGLYEQYF.